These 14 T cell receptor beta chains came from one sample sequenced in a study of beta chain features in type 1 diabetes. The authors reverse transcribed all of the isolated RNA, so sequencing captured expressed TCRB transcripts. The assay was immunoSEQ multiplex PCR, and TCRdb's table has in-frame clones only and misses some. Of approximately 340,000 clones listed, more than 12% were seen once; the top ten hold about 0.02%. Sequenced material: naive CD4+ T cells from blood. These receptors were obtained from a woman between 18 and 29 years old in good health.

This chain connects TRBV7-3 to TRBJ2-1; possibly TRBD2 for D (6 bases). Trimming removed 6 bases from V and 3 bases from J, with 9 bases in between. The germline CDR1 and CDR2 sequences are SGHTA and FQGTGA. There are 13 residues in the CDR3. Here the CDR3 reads CASRLTSYNEQFF. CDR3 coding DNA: TGTGCCAGCAGACTGACTAGCTACAATGAGCAGTTCTTC.

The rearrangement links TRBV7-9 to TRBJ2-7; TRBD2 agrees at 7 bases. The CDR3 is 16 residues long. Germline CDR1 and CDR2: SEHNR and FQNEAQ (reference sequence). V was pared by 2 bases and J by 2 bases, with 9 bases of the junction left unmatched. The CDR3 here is CASSLILPGGTYEQYF. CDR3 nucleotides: TGTGCCAGCAGCTTAATTCTCCCCGGGGGGACCTACGAGCAGTACTTC. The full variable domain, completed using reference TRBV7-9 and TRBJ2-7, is DTGVSQNPRHKITKRGQNVTFRCDPISEHNRLYWYRQTLGQGPEFLTYFQNEAQLEKSRLLSDRFSAERPKGSFSTLEIQRTEQGDSAMYLCASSLILPGGTYEQYFGPGTRLTVT.

CDR3 coding DNA: TGTGCCAGCATCGGACAGGGCACTGAAGCTTTCTTT. This sequence encodes CASIGQGTEAFF. The chain carries TRBV28 and TRBJ1-1; 8 positions match TRBD1. The CDR3 runs 12 residues. V shed 7 bases and J 4 bases; nucleotides not matched to a gene: 2. Looked up from germline, CDR1 is MDHEN and CDR2 is SYDVKM.

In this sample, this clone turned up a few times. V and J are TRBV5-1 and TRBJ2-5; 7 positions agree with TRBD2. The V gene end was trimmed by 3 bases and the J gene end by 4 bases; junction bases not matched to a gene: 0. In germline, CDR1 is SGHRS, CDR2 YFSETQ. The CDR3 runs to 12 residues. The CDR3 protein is CASSWEGETQYF. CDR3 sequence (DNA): TGCGCCAGCAGCTGGGAGGGAGAGACCCAGTACTTC.

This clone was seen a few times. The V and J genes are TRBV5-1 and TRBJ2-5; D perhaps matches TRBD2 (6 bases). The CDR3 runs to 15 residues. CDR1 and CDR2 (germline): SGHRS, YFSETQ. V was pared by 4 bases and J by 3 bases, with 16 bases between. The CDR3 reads CASSPGGGIEETQYF. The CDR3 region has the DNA TGCGCCAGCAGCCCGGGTGGAGGGATCGAAGAGACCCAGTACTTC.

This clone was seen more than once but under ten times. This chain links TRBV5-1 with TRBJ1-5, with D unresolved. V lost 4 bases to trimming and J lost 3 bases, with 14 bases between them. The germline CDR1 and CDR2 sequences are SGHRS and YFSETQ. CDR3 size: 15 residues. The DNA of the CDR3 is TGCGCCAGCAGCCCGGAGGGTCTTAACAATCAGCCCCAGCATTTT. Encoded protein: CASSPEGLNNQPQHF.

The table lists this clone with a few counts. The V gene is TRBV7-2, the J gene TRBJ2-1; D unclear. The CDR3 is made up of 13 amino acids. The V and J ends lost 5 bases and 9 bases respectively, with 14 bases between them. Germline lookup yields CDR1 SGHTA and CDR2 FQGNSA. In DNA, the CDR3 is TGTGCCAGCAGCCTCCCGGCAGAGGCTGAGCAGTTCTTC. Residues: CASSLPAEAEQFF.

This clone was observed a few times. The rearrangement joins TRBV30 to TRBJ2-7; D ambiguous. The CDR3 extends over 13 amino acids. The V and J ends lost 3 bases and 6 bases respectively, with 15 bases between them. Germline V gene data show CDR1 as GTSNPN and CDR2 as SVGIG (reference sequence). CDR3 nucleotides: TGTGCCTGGAGCCCCAACCTAGTCTCCGAGCAGTACTTC. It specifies CAWSPNLVSEQYF.

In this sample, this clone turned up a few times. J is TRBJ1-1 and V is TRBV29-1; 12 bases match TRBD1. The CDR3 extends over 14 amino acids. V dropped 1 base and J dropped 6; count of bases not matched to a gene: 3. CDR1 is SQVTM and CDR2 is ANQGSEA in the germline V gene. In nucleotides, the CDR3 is TGCAGCGTTGAAGGGGGACAGGGGGCTTCTGAAGCTTTCTTT. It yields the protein CSVEGGQGASEAFF.

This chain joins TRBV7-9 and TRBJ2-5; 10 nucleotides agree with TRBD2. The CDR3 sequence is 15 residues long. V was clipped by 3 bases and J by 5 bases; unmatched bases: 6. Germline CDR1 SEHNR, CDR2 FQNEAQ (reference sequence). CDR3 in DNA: TGTGCCAGCAGCTTTCCTAGCGGGAGTAAGGAGACCCAGTACTTC. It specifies CASSFPSGSKETQYF.

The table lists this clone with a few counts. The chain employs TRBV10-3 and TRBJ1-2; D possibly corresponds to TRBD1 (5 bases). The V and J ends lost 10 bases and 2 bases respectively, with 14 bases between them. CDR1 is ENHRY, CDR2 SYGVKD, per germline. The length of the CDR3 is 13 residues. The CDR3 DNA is TGTGCCACGAACGGTCCAGGGAACTATGGCTACACCTTC. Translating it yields CATNGPGNYGYTF.

The CDR3 region is CASSLGTSGRSTQYF. CDR3 bases: TGTGCCAGCAGTTTAGGGACTAGCGGGAGGAGCACGCAGTATTTT. The chain is built from TRBV28 and TRBJ2-3, with 15 positions matching TRBD2. The CDR3 loop spans 15 amino acids. Germline V lookup: CDR1 MDHEN, CDR2 SYDVKM. The junction had 3 bases not matched to a gene; V was cut back by 2 bases and J by 9 bases.

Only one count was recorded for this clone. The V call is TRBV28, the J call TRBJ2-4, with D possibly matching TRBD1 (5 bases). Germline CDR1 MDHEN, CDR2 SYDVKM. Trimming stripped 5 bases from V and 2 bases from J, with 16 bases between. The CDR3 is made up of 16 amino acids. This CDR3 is CASSSPGMRTKNIQYF. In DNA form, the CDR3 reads TGTGCCAGCAGTAGCCCAGGGATGAGAACCAAAAACATTCAGTACTTC. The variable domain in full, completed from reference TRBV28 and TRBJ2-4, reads DVKVTQSSRYLVKRTGEKVFLECVQDMDHENMFWYRQDPGLGLRLIYFSYDVKMKEKGDIPEGYSVSREKKERFSLILESASTNQTSMYLCASSSPGMRTKNIQYFGAGTRLSVL.

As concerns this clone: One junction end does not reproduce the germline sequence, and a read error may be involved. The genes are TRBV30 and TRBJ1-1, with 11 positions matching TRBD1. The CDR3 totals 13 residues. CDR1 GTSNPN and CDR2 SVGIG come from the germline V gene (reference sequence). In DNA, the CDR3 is TGTGCCTGGAGTGTGGATATCGGGACAGGGGGGATCTTT. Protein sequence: CAWSVDIGTGGIF.